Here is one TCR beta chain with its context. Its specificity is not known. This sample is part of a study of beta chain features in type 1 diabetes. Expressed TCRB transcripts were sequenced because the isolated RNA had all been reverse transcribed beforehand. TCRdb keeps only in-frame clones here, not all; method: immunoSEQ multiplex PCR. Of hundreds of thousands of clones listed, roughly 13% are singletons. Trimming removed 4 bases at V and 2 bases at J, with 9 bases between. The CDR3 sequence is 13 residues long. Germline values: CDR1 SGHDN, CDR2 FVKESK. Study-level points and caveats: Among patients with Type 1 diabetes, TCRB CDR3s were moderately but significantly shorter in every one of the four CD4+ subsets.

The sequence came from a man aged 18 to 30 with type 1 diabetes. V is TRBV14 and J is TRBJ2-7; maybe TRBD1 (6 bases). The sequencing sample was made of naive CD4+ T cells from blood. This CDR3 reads CASSLQGTYEQYF. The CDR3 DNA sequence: TGTGCCAGCAGCCTACAGGGAACCTACGAGCAGTACTTC.